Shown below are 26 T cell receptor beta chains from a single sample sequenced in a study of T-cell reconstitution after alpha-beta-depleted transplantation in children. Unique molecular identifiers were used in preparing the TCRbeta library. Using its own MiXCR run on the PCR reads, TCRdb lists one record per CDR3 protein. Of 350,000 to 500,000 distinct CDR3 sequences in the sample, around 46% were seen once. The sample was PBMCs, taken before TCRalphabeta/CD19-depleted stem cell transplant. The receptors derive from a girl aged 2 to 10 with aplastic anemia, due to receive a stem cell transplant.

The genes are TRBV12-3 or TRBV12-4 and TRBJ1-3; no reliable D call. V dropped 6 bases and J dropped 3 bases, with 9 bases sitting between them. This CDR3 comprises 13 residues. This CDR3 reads CASSPPLGNTIYF. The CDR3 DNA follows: TGTGCCAGCAGCCCCCCCCTTGGAAACACCATATATTTT.

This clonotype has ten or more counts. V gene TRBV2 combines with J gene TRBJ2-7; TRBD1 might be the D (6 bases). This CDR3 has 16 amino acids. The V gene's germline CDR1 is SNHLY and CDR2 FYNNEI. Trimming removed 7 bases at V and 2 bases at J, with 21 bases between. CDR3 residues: CASKVEAGAFPYEQYF. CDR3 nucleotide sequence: TGTGCCAGCAAGGTTGAGGCAGGGGCCTTTCCCTACGAGCAGTACTTC.

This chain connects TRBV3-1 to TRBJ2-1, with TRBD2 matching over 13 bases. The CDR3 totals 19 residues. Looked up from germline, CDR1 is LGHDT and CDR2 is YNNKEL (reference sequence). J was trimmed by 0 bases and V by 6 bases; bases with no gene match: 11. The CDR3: CASSGTSGASPISYNEQFF. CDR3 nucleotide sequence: TGTGCCAGCAGTGGGACTAGCGGGGCTTCCCCGATCTCCTACAATGAGCAGTTCTTC.

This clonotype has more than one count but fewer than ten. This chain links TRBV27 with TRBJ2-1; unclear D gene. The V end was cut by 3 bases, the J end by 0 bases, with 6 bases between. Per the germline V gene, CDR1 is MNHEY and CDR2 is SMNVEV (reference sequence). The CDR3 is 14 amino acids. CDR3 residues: CASSFSSSYNEQFF. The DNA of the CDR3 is TGTGCCAGCAGTTTTTCTAGCTCCTACAATGAGCAGTTCTTC.

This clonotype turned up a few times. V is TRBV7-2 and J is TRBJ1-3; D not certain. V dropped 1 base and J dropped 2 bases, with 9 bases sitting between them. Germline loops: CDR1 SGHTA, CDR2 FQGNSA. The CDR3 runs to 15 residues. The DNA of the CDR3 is TGTGCCAGCAGCTTAGGAGGACTACCTGGAAACACCATATATTTT. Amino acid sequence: CASSLGGLPGNTIYF. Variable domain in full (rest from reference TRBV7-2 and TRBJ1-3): GAGVSQSPSNKVTEKGKDVELRCDPISGHTALYWYRQSLGQGLEFLIYFQGNSAPDKSGLPSDRFSAERTGGSVSTLTIQRTQQEDSAVYLCASSLGGLPGNTIYFGEGSWLTVV.

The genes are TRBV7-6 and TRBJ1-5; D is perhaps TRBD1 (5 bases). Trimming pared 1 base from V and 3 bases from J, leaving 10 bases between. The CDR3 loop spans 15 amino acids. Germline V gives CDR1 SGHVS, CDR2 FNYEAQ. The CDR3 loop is CASSLEAGFNQPQHF. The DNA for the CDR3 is TGTGCCAGCAGCTTAGAGGCAGGGTTCAATCAGCCCCAGCATTTT.

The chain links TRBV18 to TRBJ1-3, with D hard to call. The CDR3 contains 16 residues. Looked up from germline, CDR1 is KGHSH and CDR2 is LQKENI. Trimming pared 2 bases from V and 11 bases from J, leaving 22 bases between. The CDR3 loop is CASSPSGSATRGPIYF. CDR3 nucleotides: TGTGCCAGCTCACCATCCGGGTCCGCTACACGAGGGCCCATATATTTT.

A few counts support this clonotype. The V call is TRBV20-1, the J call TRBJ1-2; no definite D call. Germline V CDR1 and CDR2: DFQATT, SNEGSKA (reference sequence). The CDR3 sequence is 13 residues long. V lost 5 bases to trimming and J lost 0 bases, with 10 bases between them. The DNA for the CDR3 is TGCAGTGCTCCCCCTCCGTCTAACTATGGCTACACCTTC. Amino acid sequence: CSAPPPSNYGYTF.

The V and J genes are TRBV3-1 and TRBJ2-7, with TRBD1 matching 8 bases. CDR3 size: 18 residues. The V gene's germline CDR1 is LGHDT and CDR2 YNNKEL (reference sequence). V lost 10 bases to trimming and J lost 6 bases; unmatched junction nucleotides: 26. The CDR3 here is CATCQGYGDRSIVSEQYF. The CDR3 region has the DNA TGTGCCACCTGCCAAGGTTATGGGGACAGGTCAATAGTATCCGAGCAGTACTTC.

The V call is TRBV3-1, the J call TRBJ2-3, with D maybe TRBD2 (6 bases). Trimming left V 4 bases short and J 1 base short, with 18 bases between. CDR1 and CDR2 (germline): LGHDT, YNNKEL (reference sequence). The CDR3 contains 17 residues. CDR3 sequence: CASSPTLGGIGTDTQYF. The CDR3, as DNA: TGTGCCAGCAGCCCAACTCTAGGCGGGATTGGCACAGATACGCAGTATTTT.

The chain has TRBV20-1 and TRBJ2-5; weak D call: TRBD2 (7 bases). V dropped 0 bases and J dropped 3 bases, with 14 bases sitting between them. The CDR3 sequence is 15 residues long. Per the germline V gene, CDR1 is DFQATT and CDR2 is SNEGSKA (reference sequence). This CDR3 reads CSARDREAGEETQYF. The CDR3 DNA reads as TGCAGTGCTAGAGATCGGGAGGCAGGGGAAGAGACCCAGTACTTC.

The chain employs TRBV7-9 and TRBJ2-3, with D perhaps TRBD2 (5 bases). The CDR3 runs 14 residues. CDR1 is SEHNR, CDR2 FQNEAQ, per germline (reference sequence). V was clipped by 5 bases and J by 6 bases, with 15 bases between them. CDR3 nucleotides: TGTGCCAGCAGCCGGACTGCCGTTGGGGATACGCAGTATTTT. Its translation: CASSRTAVGDTQYF. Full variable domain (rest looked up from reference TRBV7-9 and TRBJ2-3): DTGVSQNPRHKITKRGQNVTFRCDPISEHNRLYWYRQTLGQGPEFLTYFQNEAQLEKSRLLSDRFSAERPKGSFSTLEIQRTEQGDSAMYLCASSRTAVGDTQYFGPGTRLTVL.

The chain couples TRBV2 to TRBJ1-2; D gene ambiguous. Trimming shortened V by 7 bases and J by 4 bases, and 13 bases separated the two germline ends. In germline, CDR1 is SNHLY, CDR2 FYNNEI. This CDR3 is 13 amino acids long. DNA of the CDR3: TGTGCCAGCATTCTCGACGGGCCCTATGGCTACACCTTC. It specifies CASILDGPYGYTF.

CDR3 region: CSAPEGSRLTQYF. In DNA, the CDR3 is TGCAGTGCTCCAGAGGGTAGTCGTCTTACGCAGTATTTT. The rearrangement uses TRBV20-1 and TRBJ2-3, with TRBD2 as a possible D gene (5 bases). The CDR3 is made up of 13 amino acids. CDR1 is DFQATT, CDR2 SNEGSKA, per germline (reference sequence). V gave up 5 bases and J gave up 8 bases, with 17 bases separating them.

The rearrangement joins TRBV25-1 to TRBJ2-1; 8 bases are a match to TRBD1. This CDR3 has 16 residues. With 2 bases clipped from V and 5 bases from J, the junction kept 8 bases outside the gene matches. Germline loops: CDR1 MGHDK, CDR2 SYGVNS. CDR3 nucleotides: TGTGCCAGCAGTGAAGGAGGACAGGGAGGAGACAATGAGCAGTTCTTC. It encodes CASSEGGQGGDNEQFF.

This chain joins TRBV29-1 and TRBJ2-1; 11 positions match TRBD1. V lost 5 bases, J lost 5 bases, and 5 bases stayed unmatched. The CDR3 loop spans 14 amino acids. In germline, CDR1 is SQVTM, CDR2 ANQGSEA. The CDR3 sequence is CSVSGQGANNEQFF. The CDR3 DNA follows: TGCAGCGTTTCCGGACAGGGGGCCAACAATGAGCAGTTCTTC.

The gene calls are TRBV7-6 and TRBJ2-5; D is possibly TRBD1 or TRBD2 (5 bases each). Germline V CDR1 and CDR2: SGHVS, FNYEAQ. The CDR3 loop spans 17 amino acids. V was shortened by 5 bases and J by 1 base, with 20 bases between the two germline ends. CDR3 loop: CASSGTGQWGVQETQYF. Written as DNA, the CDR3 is TGTGCCAGCAGCGGGACGGGCCAGTGGGGAGTCCAAGAGACCCAGTACTTC.

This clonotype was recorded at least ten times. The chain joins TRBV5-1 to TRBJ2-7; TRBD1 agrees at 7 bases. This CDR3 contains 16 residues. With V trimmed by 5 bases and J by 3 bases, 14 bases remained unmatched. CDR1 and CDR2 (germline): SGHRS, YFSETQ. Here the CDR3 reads CASSQTPTGDLYEQYF. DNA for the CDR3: TGCGCCAGCAGTCAAACCCCCACAGGGGACCTCTACGAGCAGTACTTC.

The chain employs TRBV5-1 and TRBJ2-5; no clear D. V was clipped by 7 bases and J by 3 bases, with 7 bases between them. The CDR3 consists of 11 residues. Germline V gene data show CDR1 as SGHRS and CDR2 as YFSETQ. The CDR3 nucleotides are TGCGCCAGCGGATACAAAGAGACCCAGTACTTC. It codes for CASGYKETQYF.

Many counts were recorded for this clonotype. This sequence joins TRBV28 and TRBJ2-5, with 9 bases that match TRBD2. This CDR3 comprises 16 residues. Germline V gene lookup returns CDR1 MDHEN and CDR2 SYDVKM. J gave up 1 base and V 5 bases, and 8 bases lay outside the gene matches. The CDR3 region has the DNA TGTGCCAGCAGTGTCCTCAGCGGGAGGATCCAAGAGACCCAGTACTTC. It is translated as CASSVLSGRIQETQYF.

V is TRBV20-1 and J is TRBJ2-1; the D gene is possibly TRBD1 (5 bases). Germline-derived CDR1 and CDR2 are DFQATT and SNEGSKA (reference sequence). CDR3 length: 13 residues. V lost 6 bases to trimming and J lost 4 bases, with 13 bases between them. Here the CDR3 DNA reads TGCAGTGCCAGCTTAGGGGCGTACAATGAGCAGTTCTTC. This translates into CSASLGAYNEQFF.

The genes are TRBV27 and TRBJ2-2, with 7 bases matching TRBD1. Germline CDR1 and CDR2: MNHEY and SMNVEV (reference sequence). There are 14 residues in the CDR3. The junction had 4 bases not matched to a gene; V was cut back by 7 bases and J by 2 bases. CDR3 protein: CASTRDRNTGELFF. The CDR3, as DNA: TGTGCCAGCACCCGGGACAGAAACACCGGGGAGCTGTTTTTT.

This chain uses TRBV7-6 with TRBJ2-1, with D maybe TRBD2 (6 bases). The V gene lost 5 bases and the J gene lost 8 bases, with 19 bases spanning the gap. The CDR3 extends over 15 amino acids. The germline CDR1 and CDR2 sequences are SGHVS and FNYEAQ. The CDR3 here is CASSLRGRDSDEQFF. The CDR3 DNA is TGTGCCAGCAGCCTTCGTGGCAGGGACTCGGATGAGCAGTTCTTC.

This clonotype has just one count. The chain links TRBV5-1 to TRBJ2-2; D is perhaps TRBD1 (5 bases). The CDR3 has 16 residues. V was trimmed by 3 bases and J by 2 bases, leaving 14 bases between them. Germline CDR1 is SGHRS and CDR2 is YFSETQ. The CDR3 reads CASSSKARVNTGELFF. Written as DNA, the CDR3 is TGCGCCAGCAGCTCAAAGGCCAGGGTAAACACCGGGGAGCTGTTTTTT.

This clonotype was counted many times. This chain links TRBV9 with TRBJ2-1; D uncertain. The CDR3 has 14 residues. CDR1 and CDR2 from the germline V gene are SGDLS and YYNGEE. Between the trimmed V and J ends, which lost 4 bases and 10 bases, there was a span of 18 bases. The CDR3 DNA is TGTGCCAGCAGCCCACCCTCCGCGGCGCAGGAGCAGTTCTTC. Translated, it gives CASSPPSAAQEQFF.

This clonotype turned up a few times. CDR3 region: CASSTDTAYEQYF. CDR3 DNA: TGTGCCAGCAGCACCGACACGGCCTACGAGCAGTACTTC. The chain employs TRBV7-9 and TRBJ2-7; D is undetermined. V was shortened by 5 bases and J by 2 bases, with 10 bases between the two germline ends. Per the germline V gene, CDR1 is SEHNR and CDR2 is FQNEAQ (reference sequence). The CDR3 totals 13 residues.